This T cell receptor (beta chain) was retrieved from a study of Ad26.COV2.S vaccination and SARS-CoV-2 variants. Study-wide context: A participant enrolled in the COV1001 Ad26.COV2.S trial arm provided the sample. Findings and caveats of the study: It was vaccine recipients, not placebo recipients, who had the higher spike-specific TCR breadth. People who got the vaccine or the placebo had similar non-spike TCR breadth.

The junction had 5 bases not matched to a gene; V was cut back by 4 bases and J by 0 bases. The CDR3 is 16 amino acids. CDR1 MNHEY and CDR2 SVGAGI come from the germline V gene. The data were produced by immunoSEQ multiplex PCR, yet TCRdb's version contains in-frame clones alone and is incomplete. The profile covers some 320,000 clones, with around four fifths appearing a single time and around 2% taken by the ten largest. On this clone: Its antigen is not known.

Treatment indicated: roughly 18 received Ad26.COV2.S at low or high dose, single or two shots; 5 received placebo; per-sample allocation not given. Sample collection was performed on day 63 after the first vaccine or placebo injection. Sample: peripheral blood, taken in a trial of Ad26.COV2.S vaccine versus placebo. The origin of this receptor is a person aged 18-65 years who received the Ad26.COV2.S COVID-19 vaccine or a placebo. The V gene is TRBV6-5, the J gene TRBJ1-3; TRBD1 matches 8 bases. The CDR3 bases are TGTGCCAGCAGTTCTCTGACAGGGGCCTCTGGAAACACCATATATTTT. Translating gives CASSSLTGASGNTIYF.